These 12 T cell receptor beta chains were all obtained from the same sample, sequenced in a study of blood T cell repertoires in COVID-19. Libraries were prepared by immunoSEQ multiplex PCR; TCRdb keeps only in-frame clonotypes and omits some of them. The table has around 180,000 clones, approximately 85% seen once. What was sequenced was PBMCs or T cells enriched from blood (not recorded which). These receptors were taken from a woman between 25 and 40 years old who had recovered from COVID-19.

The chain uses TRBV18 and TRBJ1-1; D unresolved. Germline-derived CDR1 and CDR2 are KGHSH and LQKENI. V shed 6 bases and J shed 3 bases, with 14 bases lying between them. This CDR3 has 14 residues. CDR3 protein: CASSSSSSYTEAFF. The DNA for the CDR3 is TGTGCCAGCTCCTCCTCCAGTTCGTACACTGAAGCTTTCTTT.

This chain's CDR3 is CAISERWAGDNEQFF. In DNA, the CDR3 is TGTGCCATCAGTGAAAGGTGGGCGGGGGACAATGAGCAGTTCTTC. This rearrangement joins TRBV10-3 to TRBJ2-1, with 7 nucleotides matching TRBD2. Trimming at V came to 3 bases and at J to 5 bases, leaving 7 bases not matched to a gene. The CDR3 consists of 15 residues. CDR1 is ENHRY, CDR2 SYGVKD, per germline.

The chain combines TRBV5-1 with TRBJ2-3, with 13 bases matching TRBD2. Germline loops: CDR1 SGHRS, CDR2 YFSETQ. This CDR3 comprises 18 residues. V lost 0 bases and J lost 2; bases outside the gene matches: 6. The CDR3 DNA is TGCGCCAGCAGCTTGGCCCCACTAGCGGGAGGGGTCACAGATACGCAGTATTTT. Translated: CASSLAPLAGGVTDTQYF.

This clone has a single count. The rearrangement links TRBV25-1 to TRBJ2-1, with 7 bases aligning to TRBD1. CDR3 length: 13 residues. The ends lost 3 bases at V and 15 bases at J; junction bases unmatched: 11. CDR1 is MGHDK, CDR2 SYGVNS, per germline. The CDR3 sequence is CASSDLLDRVMFF. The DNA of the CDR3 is TGTGCCAGCAGTGACCTCCTCGACAGGGTTATGTTCTTC.

The CDR3 DNA is TGTGCCAGCAGCCAATTCTTCCCAGATACGCAGTATTTT. Translating gives CASSQFFPDTQYF. The V gene is TRBV14, the J gene TRBJ2-3, with D unclear. Trimming removed 2 bases at V and 4 bases at J, with 7 bases between. The CDR3 is 13 residues long. Germline CDR1 SGHDN, CDR2 FVKESK.

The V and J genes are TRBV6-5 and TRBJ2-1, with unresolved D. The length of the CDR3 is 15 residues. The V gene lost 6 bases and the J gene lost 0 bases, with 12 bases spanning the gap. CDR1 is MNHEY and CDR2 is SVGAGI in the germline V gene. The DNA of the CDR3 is TGTGCCAGCAGGCCAACCTACAGCTCCTACAATGAGCAGTTCTTC. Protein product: CASRPTYSSYNEQFF.

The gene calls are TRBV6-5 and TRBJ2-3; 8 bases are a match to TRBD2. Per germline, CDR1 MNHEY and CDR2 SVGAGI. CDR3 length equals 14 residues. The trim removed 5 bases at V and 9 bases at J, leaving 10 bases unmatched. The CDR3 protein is CASSNLLRGGTQYF. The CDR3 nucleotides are TGTGCCAGCAGTAACTTGTTACGGGGGGGGACGCAGTATTTT.

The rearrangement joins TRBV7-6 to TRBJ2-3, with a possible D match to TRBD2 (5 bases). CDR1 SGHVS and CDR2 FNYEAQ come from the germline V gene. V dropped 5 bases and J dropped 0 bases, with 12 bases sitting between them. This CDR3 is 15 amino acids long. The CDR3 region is CASSPQRKSTDTQYF. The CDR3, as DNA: TGTGCCAGCAGCCCACAGCGGAAGAGCACAGATACGCAGTATTTT. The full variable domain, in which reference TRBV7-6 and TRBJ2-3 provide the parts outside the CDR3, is GAGVSQSPRYKVTKRGQDVALRCDPISGHVSLYWYRQALGQGPEFLTYFNYEAQQDKSGLPNDRFSAERPEGSISTLTIQRTEQRDSAMYRCASSPQRKSTDTQYFGPGTRLTVL.

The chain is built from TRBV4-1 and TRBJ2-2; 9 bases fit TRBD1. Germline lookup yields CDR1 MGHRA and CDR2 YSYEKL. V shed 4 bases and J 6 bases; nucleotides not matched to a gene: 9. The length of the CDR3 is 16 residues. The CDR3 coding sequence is TGCGCCAGCAGCCCACAGGGGGCGATCGAAGCCGGGGAGCTGTTTTTT. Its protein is CASSPQGAIEAGELFF.

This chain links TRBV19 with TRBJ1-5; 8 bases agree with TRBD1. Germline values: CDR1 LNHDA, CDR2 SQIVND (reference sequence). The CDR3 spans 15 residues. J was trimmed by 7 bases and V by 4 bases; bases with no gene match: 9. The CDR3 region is CASSSFGQGLQPQHF. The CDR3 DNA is TGTGCCAGTAGTAGTTTCGGACAGGGCTTGCAGCCCCAGCATTTT.

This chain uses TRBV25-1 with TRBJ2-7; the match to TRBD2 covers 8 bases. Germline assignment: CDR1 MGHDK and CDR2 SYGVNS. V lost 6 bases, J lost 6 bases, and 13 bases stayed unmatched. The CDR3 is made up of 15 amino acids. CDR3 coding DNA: TGTGCCAGCAGCAAGCGGGAGCGGTTGTTAGTCGAGCAGTACTTC. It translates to CASSKRERLLVEQYF.

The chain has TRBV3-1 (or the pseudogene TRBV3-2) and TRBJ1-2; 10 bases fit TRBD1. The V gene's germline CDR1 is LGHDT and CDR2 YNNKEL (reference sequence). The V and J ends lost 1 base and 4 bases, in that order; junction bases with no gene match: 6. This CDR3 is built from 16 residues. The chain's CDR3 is CASSQVPGQGFYGYTF. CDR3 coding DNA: TGTGCCAGCAGCCAAGTCCCGGGACAGGGGTTCTATGGCTACACCTTC.